The 3 T cell receptor beta chains below all came from one sample that was sequenced in a study of early T cells in non-severe SARS-CoV-2 infection. TCRdb used MiXCR to reprocess the 5' RACE reads, holding one entry per CDR3 protein. The sample holds tens of thousands of distinct CDR3 sequences, around 10% seen once. The sequences come from whole blood, collected at baseline. Source of these receptors: an adult who was a healthcare worker with PCR-confirmed SARS-CoV-2 infection or an uninfected control (not recorded which).

V and J are TRBV28 and TRBJ2-4; D gene uncertain. V gave up 4 bases and J gave up 0 bases, with 13 bases separating them. Germline lookup yields CDR1 MDHEN and CDR2 SYDVKM. The CDR3 spans 16 residues. CDR3 amino acids: CASSSWTGLAKNIQYF. CDR3 in DNA: TGTGCCAGCAGTTCCTGGACGGGCTTAGCCAAAAACATTCAGTACTTC.

The table lists this clonotype with a few counts. V gene TRBV30 combines with J gene TRBJ1-3, with 8 bases lining up with TRBD1. The V segment lost 4 bases and the J segment 3 bases; nucleotides outside the gene matches: 5. In germline, CDR1 is GTSNPN, CDR2 SVGIG (reference sequence). The CDR3 extends over 14 amino acids. For the CDR3, the DNA is TGTGCCTGGATACCGGGGACAGGTGGAAACACCATATATTTT. As protein: CAWIPGTGGNTIYF. Variable domain in full (rest from reference TRBV30 and TRBJ1-3): SQTIHQWPATLVQPVGSPLSLECTVEGTSNPNLYWYRQAAGRGLQLLFYSVGIGQISSEVPQNLSASRPQDRQFILSSKKLLLSDSGFYLCAWIPGTGGNTIYFGEGSWLTVV.

This clonotype appeared many times. The chain joins TRBV19 to TRBJ2-2; 7 bases map to TRBD2. V shed 7 bases and J 3 bases; nucleotides not matched to a gene: 20. CDR3 length: 19 residues. The germline V gene has CDR1 LNHDA and CDR2 SQIVND (reference sequence). Here the CDR3 DNA reads TGTGCCAGTAACGGGGGAGGGGCAGGACGACTCGGCGACACCGGGGAGCTGTTTTTT. Protein product: CASNGGGAGRLGDTGELFF.